Listed below are T cell receptor beta chains from one sample, sequenced in a study of regulatory and conventional T cells in RAG deficiency. Profiling relied on immunoSEQ multiplex PCR, and the TCRdb table lists in-frame clones only, not all of them. The table includes fewer than 9,500 clones, approximately 93% detected once. In addition, the sample was reused for a study of regulatory T cells.

Sequenced sample: CD127- CD25+ CD4+ Tregs sorted from blood. These receptor sequences come from a human donor in good health. Each CDR3 is given with its conserved first and last residue. The D gene is left open where the match is weak. Size is stated for part of the rows, as once, few or many counts, or as a class when the clone is expanded.

DNA	CDR3	size	J	D	V
TGTGCCAGTAGACTAGCGGGAGAAACAGATACGCAGTATTTT	CASRLAGETDTQYF	NA	TRBJ2-3	TRBD2	TRBV19
TGTGCCAGCAGCCAAGCCGGGACTAGCGGGGAGACCCAGTACTTC	CASSQAGTSGETQYF	NA	TRBJ2-5	TRBD2	TRBV4-2
TGTGCCAGCAGCTTGACCGGGACTAGCGGGGGCAACTACGAGCAGTACTTC	CASSLTGTSGGNYEQYF	once	TRBJ2-7	TRBD2	TRBV7-2
TGTGCCAGTAGTAATAGGGACACCTTAGATACGCAGTATTTT	CASSNRDTLDTQYF	NA	TRBJ2-3	NA	TRBV19
TGTGCCTGGAGTATGATACTTTTGGGGCCGCATGAGCAGTTCTTC	CAWSMILLGPHEQFF	once	TRBJ2-1	NA	TRBV30
TGCGCCAGCAGCCCGTACGGAACAGACTACAATGAGCAGTTCTTC	CASSPYGTDYNEQFF	NA	TRBJ2-1	NA	TRBV4-3
TGTGCCAGCAGCTTTACCGGGACAGGGCTCTCCTACGAGCAGTACTTC	CASSFTGTGLSYEQYF	NA	TRBJ2-7	TRBD1	TRBV5-8
TGTGCCACCAGCAGAGTTCCGAGGGCTCCCCCAATGCAGTACTTC	CATSRVPRAPPMQYF	NA	TRBJ2-7	NA	TRBV15
TGCGCCAGCAGCCCGGCGGGGGCCTCCTACGAGCAGTACTTC	CASSPAGASYEQYF	NA	TRBJ2-7	NA	TRBV5-4
TGTGCCAGCAGCCCCTTGGGGACAGGGCTAAAAAACATTCAGTACTTC	CASSPLGTGLKNIQYF	NA	TRBJ2-4	TRBD1	TRBV11-2
TGCAGCGTGAGGGGGGTAGCGGGGGCAACTACAGATACGCAGTATTTT	CSVRGVAGATTDTQYF	NA	TRBJ2-3	TRBD2	TRBV29-1
TGTGCCAGCTCACCCGGGACAGGGCATCAGCCCCAGCATTTT	CASSPGTGHQPQHF	NA	TRBJ1-5	TRBD1	TRBV18
TGTGCCACACGGACAGGGGTGAACACTGAAGCTTTCTTT	CATRTGVNTEAFF	few	TRBJ1-1	TRBD1	TRBV10-3
TGTGCCAGCAGCCCAACCGCGGGCTATGGCTACACCTTC	CASSPTAGYGYTF	NA	TRBJ1-2	NA	TRBV7-9
TGTGCCAGCAGCTCGGGACAGAGAGAGACCCAGTACTTC	CASSSGQRETQYF	NA	TRBJ2-5	TRBD1	TRBV5-4
TGCGCCAGCAGCATTGGACAGCACGAGCAGTACTTC	CASSIGQHEQYF	NA	TRBJ2-7	NA	TRBV5-1
TGTGCCAGCAGCTTTCTTAGCGGGAGTCCCGGGGAGCTGTTTTTT	CASSFLSGSPGELFF	NA	TRBJ2-2	TRBD2	TRBV5-5
TGTGCCAGCAGTTACGCAGCGGAGTCACCCCTCCACTTT	CASSYAAESPLHF	NA	TRBJ1-6	NA	TRBV6-6
TGTGCCAGCAGCTTGTCCGGACTAGCGGGGGCATTCCAGCAGTTCTTC	CASSLSGLAGAFQQFF	NA	TRBJ2-1	TRBD2	TRBV11-2
TGCGCCAGCAGCTTGGCCGGGGGGCGAGGGGAGACCCAGTACTTC	CASSLAGGRGETQYF	NA	TRBJ2-5	NA	TRBV5-1
TGCGCCAGCAGCTTGACAGGGAACACTGAAGCTTTCTTT	CASSLTGNTEAFF	NA	TRBJ1-1	NA	TRBV5-1
TGTGCCAGCAGCTTCGGTTGGGACAGGGGATTACCGGGACTACCCACGAGGTACGAGCAGTACTTC	CASSFGWDRGLPGLPTRYEQYF	NA	TRBJ2-7	TRBD1	TRBV13
TGTGCCAGCAGCCCTAGTAGACAGGAGATCTACGAGCAGTACTTC	CASSPSRQEIYEQYF	NA	TRBJ2-7	NA	TRBV7-8
TGTGCCAGCTCATCAACAGGAGTTATCAGGGCCCAGCATTTT	CASSSTGVIRAQHF	once	TRBJ1-5	NA	TRBV18
TGTGCCAGCAGCGTAGCGGGGGGGTACCAAGAGACCCAGTACTTC	CASSVAGGYQETQYF	NA	TRBJ2-5	TRBD2	TRBV9
TGCGCCAGCAGTCAGCTCAACAGGGTCCACAATGAGCAGTTCTTC	CASSQLNRVHNEQFF	NA	TRBJ2-1	NA	TRBV5-1
TGTGCCAGTACTGAACAGGGGGGCACAGATACGCAGTATTTT	CASTEQGGTDTQYF	NA	TRBJ2-3	TRBD1	TRBV19
TGTGCCAGTAGTATAGATGGAACAGGGAGCTCTGGGGCCAACGTCCTGACTTTC	CASSIDGTGSSGANVLTF	once	TRBJ2-6	NA	TRBV19
TGTGCCTGGGGCAGGGGCTACGAGCAGTACTTC	CAWGRGYEQYF	NA	TRBJ2-7	NA	TRBV30
TGTGCCAGCTCACCAGGACAGACTAACTATGGCTACACCTTC	CASSPGQTNYGYTF	once	TRBJ1-2	NA	TRBV18
TGCGCCAGCAGCTTGTGGGCGGGAGGGTCCTCAGATACGCAGTATTTT	CASSLWAGGSSDTQYF	NA	TRBJ2-3	TRBD2	TRBV5-1
TGTGCCAGCAGCTTGGTCAGGGGTATTAGCACAGATACGCAGTATTTT	CASSLVRGISTDTQYF	NA	TRBJ2-3	NA	TRBV5-4
TGCGCCAGCAGCCCCACGGACAGCTACTATGGCTACACCTTC	CASSPTDSYYGYTF	NA	TRBJ1-2	NA	TRBV5-1
TGTGCCAGCAGACCAGCGGACACCGGGGAGCTGTTTTTT	CASRPADTGELFF	NA	TRBJ2-2	NA	TRBV6-5
TGCGCCAGCAGCCACACCAAACTAGCGGGAGGCCAGGGCACCGGGGAGCTGTTTTTT	CASSHTKLAGGQGTGELFF	once	TRBJ2-2	TRBD2	TRBV5-1